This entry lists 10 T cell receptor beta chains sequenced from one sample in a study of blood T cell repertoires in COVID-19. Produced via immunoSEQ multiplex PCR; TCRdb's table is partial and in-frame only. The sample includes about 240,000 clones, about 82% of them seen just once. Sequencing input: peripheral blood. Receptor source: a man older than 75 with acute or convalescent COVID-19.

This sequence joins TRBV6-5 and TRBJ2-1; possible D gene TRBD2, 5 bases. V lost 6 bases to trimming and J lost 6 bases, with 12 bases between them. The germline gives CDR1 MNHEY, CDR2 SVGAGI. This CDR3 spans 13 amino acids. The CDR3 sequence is CASSRDYPNEQFF. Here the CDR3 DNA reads TGTGCCAGCAGCCGAGACTATCCCAATGAGCAGTTCTTC.

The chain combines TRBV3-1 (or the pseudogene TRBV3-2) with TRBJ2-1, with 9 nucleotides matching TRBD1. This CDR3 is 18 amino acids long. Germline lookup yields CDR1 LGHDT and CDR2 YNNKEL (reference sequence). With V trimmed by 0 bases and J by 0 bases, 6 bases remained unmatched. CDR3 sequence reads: CASSQEWGTGSSYNEQFF. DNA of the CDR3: TGTGCCAGCAGCCAAGAATGGGGGACAGGGAGCTCCTACAATGAGCAGTTCTTC.

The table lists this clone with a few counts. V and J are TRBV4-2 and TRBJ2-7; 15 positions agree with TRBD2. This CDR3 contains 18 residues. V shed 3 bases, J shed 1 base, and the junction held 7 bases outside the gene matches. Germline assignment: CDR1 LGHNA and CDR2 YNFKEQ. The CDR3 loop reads CASSHPRGTSGRSYEQYF. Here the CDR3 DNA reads TGTGCCAGCAGCCATCCACGGGGGACTAGCGGGAGGTCCTACGAGCAGTACTTC.

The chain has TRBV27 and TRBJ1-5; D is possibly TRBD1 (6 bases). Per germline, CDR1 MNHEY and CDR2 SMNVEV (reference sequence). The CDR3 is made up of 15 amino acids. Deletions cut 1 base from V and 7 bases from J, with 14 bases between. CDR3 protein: CASSLFPGGGQPQHF. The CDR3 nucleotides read TGTGCCAGCAGTTTATTTCCGGGGGGGGGCCAGCCCCAGCATTTT.

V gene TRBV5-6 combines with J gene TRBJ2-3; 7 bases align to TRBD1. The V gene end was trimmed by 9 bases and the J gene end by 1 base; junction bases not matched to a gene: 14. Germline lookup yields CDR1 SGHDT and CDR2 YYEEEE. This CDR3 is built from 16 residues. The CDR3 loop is CATGRQGKLGTDTQYF. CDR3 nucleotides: TGTGCCACGGGGAGACAGGGAAAATTAGGCACAGATACGCAGTATTTT.

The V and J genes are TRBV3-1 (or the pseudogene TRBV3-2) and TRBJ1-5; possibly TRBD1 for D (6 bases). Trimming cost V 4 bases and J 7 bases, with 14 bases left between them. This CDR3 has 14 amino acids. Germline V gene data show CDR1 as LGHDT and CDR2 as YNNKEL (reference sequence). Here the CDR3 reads CASSLFGGGQPQHF. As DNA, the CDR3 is TGTGCCAGCAGCCTCTTTGGGGGCGGACAGCCCCAGCATTTT.

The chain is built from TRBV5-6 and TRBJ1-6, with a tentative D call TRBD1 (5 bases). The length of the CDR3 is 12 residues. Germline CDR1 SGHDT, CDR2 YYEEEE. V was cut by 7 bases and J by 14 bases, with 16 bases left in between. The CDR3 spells CASSGRMGALHF. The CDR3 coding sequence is TGTGCCAGCTCCGGGAGGATGGGGGCCCTCCACTTT. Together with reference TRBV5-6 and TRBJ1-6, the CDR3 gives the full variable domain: DAGVTQSPTHLIKTRGQQVTLRCSPKSGHDTVSWYQQALGQGPQFIFQYYEEEERQRGNFPDRFSGHQFPNYSSELNVNALLLGDSALYLCASSGRMGALHFGNGTRLTVT.

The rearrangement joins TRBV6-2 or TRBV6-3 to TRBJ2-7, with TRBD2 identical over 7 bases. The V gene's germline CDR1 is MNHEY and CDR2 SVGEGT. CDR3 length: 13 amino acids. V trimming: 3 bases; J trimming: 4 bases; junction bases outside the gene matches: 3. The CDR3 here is CASSYRGGYEQYF. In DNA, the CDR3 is TGTGCCAGCAGTTATCGCGGGGGTTACGAGCAGTACTTC.

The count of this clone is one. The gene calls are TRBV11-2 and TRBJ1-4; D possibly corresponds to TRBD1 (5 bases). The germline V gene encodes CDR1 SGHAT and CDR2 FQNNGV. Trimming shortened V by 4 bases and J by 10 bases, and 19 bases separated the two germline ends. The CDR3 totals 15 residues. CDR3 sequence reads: CASSSRGGLQGKLFF. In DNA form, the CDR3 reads TGTGCCAGCAGCTCCAGAGGTGGGCTCCAGGGAAAACTGTTTTTT.

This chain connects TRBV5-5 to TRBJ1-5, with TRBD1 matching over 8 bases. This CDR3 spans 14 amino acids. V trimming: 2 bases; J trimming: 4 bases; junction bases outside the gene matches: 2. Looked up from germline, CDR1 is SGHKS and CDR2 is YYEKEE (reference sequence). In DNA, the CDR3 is TGTGCCAGCAGCTTCGGACAGGGTAATCAGCCCCAGCATTTT. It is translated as CASSFGQGNQPQHF.